This T cell receptor (beta chain) was obtained from a study of regulatory T cells in long-lasting Graves disease. This clonotype came up many times. According to the study, TCR beta libraries were built with iRepertoire HTBI primers and CDR3-region Arm-PCR. TCRdb reprocessed the multiplex PCR reads via MiXCR and lists one record per CDR3 protein. Of over 350,000 distinct CDR3 sequences detected, approximately 16% appear once; the ten largest clones hold approximately 7.8%. This CDR3 has 16 amino acids. Deletions cut 3 bases from V and 6 bases from J, with 18 bases between. Time point in this sample: newly diagnosed GD, antithyroid drugs for less than 3 months. Preparation of the TCR library used RNA extracted from PBMCs. These data also featured in a second study, about T cells in Graves' hyperthyroidism and ophthalmopathy.

The source of this sequence is a woman in her thirties or forties with Graves disease. This chain connects TRBV12-3 or TRBV12-4 to TRBJ2-1; maybe TRBD2 (7 bases). The starting material was peripheral blood mononuclear cells (PBMCs), obtained at new diagnosis, from a patient treated with antithyroid drugs. The chain's CDR3 is CASSFALGGGGNEQFF. In nucleotides, the CDR3 is TGTGCCAGCAGTTTCGCCTTAGGGGGGGGGGGCAATGAGCAGTTCTTC.